These 16 T cell receptor beta chains share one sample of origin, sequenced in a study of early T cells in non-severe SARS-CoV-2 infection. TCRdb redid the calling of the 5' RACE reads with MiXCR, one entry per CDR3 protein. The profile shows around 80,000 distinct CDR3 sequences, around 14% of them singletons. Sequences were obtained from whole blood. The receptor source for this set is an adult who was a healthcare worker with PCR-confirmed SARS-CoV-2 infection or an uninfected control (not recorded which).

At least ten counts were recorded for this clonotype. This chain joins TRBV29-1 and TRBJ2-5; TRBD2 is a possible D gene (6 bases). The CDR3 covers 14 residues. The V gene's germline CDR1 is SQVTM and CDR2 ANQGSEA. V was cut by 6 bases and J by 4 bases, with 18 bases left in between. The CDR3 DNA is TGCAGCGTCTTTGGAGGGACCCCGGGAGAGACCCAGTACTTC. Translating gives CSVFGGTPGETQYF.

Only a few counts were recorded for this clonotype. This chain uses TRBV7-2 with TRBJ1-2, with 10 positions matching TRBD1. Germline assignment: CDR1 SGHTA and CDR2 FQGNSA. After removal of 5 bases from V and 5 bases from J, the junction contained 14 bases not matched to a gene. The CDR3 is 17 amino acids. The CDR3 DNA follows: TGTGCCAGCAGCGAATACCCACCAGACAGGGGGCCATATGGCTACACCTTC. Protein: CASSEYPPDRGPYGYTF.

This sequence joins TRBV12-3 or TRBV12-4 and TRBJ1-2; possibly TRBD1 for D (5 bases). Trimming took 0 bases from V and 6 from J, leaving 14 bases between them. This CDR3 region has 15 residues. The CDR3 loop reads CASSLAPGAGDGYTF. CDR3 coding DNA: TGTGCCAGCAGTTTAGCCCCCGGAGCGGGGGATGGCTACACCTTC.

The rearrangement joins TRBV5-4 to TRBJ1-1, with 7 bases fitting TRBD1. The trim removed 0 bases at V and 4 bases at J, leaving 9 bases unmatched. The CDR3 extends over 16 amino acids. In germline, CDR1 is SGHNT, CDR2 YYREEE (reference sequence). The CDR3 protein is CASSLGAGTASTEAFF. CDR3 bases: TGTGCCAGCAGCTTGGGGGCCGGGACAGCGAGCACTGAAGCTTTCTTT.

The table lists this clonotype with a few counts. The rearrangement joins TRBV6-1 to TRBJ2-3; D is ambiguous. Germline values: CDR1 MNHNS, CDR2 SASEGT. The CDR3 spans 13 residues. Trimming stripped 7 bases from V and 4 bases from J, with 12 bases between. CDR3 DNA: TGTGCCAGCATACGTCCGGGCTCAGATACGCAGTATTTT. Translation gives CASIRPGSDTQYF.

This clonotype was counted a few times. The chain uses TRBV7-2 and TRBJ2-1, with D possibly being TRBD2 (5 bases). This CDR3 is built from 14 residues. V was pared by 1 base and J by 7 bases, with 11 bases between. Germline V lookup: CDR1 SGHTA, CDR2 FQGNSA. The chain's CDR3 is CASSLDTGTNEQFF. Here the CDR3 DNA reads TGTGCCAGCAGCTTAGACACGGGAACTAATGAGCAGTTCTTC.

This clonotype was observed a few times. The V gene is TRBV12-5, the J gene TRBJ1-6; 7 nucleotides line up with TRBD1. The V gene end was trimmed by 1 base and the J gene end by 9 bases; junction bases not matched to a gene: 6. In germline, CDR1 is LGHNT, CDR2 FRNRAP. The CDR3 extends over 15 amino acids. CDR3 sequence: CASGLDRGRGSPLHF. CDR3 nucleotides: TGTGCTAGTGGTTTGGACAGGGGTAGGGGTTCACCCCTCCACTTT.

V and J are TRBV11-2 and TRBJ1-2; D is undetermined. The V end was cut by 3 bases, the J end by 8 bases, with 10 bases between. Germline lookup yields CDR1 SGHAT and CDR2 FQNNGV. The CDR3 extends over 12 amino acids. The CDR3 region is CASSFGGGGYTF. The CDR3 DNA reads TGTGCCAGCAGCTTTGGAGGCGGCGGCTACACCTTC. The complete variable domain, with remaining parts taken from reference TRBV11-2 and TRBJ1-2, reads EAGVAQSPRYKIIEKRQSVAFWCNPISGHATLYWYQQILGQGPKLLIQFQNNGVVDDSQLPKDRFSAERLKGVDSTLKIQPAKLEDSAVYLCASSFGGGGYTFGSGTRLTVV.

This clonotype was observed at least ten times. The chain carries TRBV5-4 and TRBJ2-3; TRBD1 agrees at 9 bases. After removal of 5 bases from V and 2 bases from J, the junction contained 3 bases not matched to a gene. Germline V CDR1 and CDR2: SGHNT, YYREEE (reference sequence). The CDR3 is made up of 14 amino acids. The CDR3, as DNA: TGTGCCAGCAGGAGGGACAGGGCCACAGATACGCAGTATTTT. Protein product: CASRRDRATDTQYF.

The V call is TRBV7-9, the J call TRBJ2-3; 8 bases match TRBD1. Trimming took 9 bases from V and 3 from J; bases not matched to a gene: 2. CDR3 length: 12 amino acids. Germline CDR1 reads SEHNR; CDR2 reads FQNEAQ (reference sequence). CDR3 DNA sequence: TGTGCCAGACAGGGGGGAACAGATACGCAGTATTTT. This codes for CARQGGTDTQYF.

This clonotype turned up a few times. The chain carries TRBV7-6 and TRBJ1-2, with 7 positions matching TRBD1. Trimming cost V 6 bases and J 7 bases; bases outside gene matches: 11. This CDR3 is built from 14 residues. Looked up from germline, CDR1 is SGHVS and CDR2 is FNYEAQ. CDR3 amino acids: CASSSRQGGSGYTF. The CDR3 bases are TGTGCCAGCAGTAGTCGACAGGGCGGTAGTGGCTACACCTTC.

V and J are TRBV20-1 and TRBJ2-3, with a weak D call TRBD2 (5 bases). Germline V gene sequence: CDR1 DFQATT, CDR2 SNEGSKA (reference sequence). The V end lost 2 bases, the J end lost 6 bases, and 6 bases lay between the germline ends. The CDR3 has 11 residues. The CDR3 protein is CSARSGDTQYF. The CDR3 nucleotides read TGCAGTGCTAGATCGGGGGATACGCAGTATTTT.

There are many counts of this clonotype. V and J are TRBV28 and TRBJ1-2; 8 positions match TRBD1. This CDR3 spans 14 amino acids. Germline V CDR1 and CDR2: MDHEN, SYDVKM. V was clipped by 5 bases and J by 4 bases; unmatched bases: 6. This CDR3 reads CASSRGQGSYGYTF. The CDR3 DNA reads TGTGCCAGCAGTCGAGGACAGGGAAGCTATGGCTACACCTTC.

This clonotype was found a few times. This chain connects TRBV20-1 to TRBJ1-1, with 10 bases identical to TRBD1. The CDR3 runs to 14 residues. The V gene end was trimmed by 1 base and the J gene end by 1 base; junction bases not matched to a gene: 0. In germline, CDR1 is DFQATT, CDR2 SNEGSKA (reference sequence). This chain's CDR3 is CSARGDRGNTEAFF. Here the CDR3 DNA reads TGCAGTGCTAGAGGGGACAGGGGGAACACTGAAGCTTTCTTT.

The sample holds a few counts of this clonotype. V and J are TRBV2 and TRBJ2-5, with 8 bases identical to TRBD1. J lost 4 bases, V lost 7 bases, and 11 bases had no gene match. Germline V gives CDR1 SNHLY, CDR2 FYNNEI. The length of the CDR3 is 15 residues. The CDR3 loop is CASKSDREVLETQYF. CDR3 DNA sequence: TGTGCCAGCAAATCGGACAGGGAAGTGTTAGAGACCCAGTACTTC. The full variable domain, its missing parts supplied by reference TRBV2 and TRBJ2-5, is EPEVTQTPSHQVTQMGQEVILRCVPISNHLYFYWYRQILGQKVEFLVSFYNNEISEKSEIFDDQFSVERPDGSNFTLKIRSTKLEDSAMYFCASKSDREVLETQYFGPGTRLLVL.

This clonotype occurred many times. The chain employs TRBV5-1 and TRBJ2-1, with TRBD2 matching over 8 bases. The CDR3 is 15 amino acids. Germline loops: CDR1 SGHRS, CDR2 YFSETQ. The V and J ends lost 0 bases and 4 bases, in that order; junction bases with no gene match: 3. CDR3 DNA: TGCGCCAGCAGCTTGGCTGGCGGGGGGTACAATGAGCAGTTCTTC. This translates into CASSLAGGGYNEQFF.